Following are 21 T cell receptor beta chains from one sample sequenced in a study of blood T cell repertoires in COVID-19. The table came from immunoSEQ multiplex PCR; TCRdb's copy has only in-frame clones and leaves some out. The table includes under 250,000 clones, less than 85% detected once. The specimen was peripheral blood. Receptors were obtained from an elderly woman with acute or convalescent COVID-19.

This rearrangement joins TRBV7-2 to TRBJ2-6, with a possible D match to TRBD2 (5 bases). V gave up 2 bases and J gave up 2 bases, with 10 bases separating them. Germline V gives CDR1 SGHTA, CDR2 FQGNSA. The CDR3 contains 16 residues. The CDR3 DNA is TGTGCCAGCAGCTTACTCGGAGGAGCTGGGGCCAACGTCCTGACTTTC. The encoded protein is CASSLLGGAGANVLTF.

This chain uses TRBV6-5 with TRBJ1-6, with D possibly matching TRBD1 (5 bases). This CDR3 region has 16 residues. V dropped 0 bases and J dropped 6 bases, with 12 bases sitting between them. Germline values: CDR1 MNHEY, CDR2 SVGAGI. This CDR3 is CASSYSFRTPNSPLHF. CDR3 sequence (DNA): TGTGCCAGCAGTTACTCGTTTAGGACACCTAATTCACCCCTCCACTTT.

V is TRBV28 and J is TRBJ2-7; TRBD1 matches 8 bases. This CDR3 contains 13 residues. Germline CDR1 is MDHEN and CDR2 is SYDVKM. V lost 5 bases, J lost 2 bases, and 2 bases stayed unmatched. CDR3 bases: TGTGCCAGCAGTACGGACAGGGCCTACGAGCAGTACTTC. Its translation: CASSTDRAYEQYF.

The J gene is TRBJ2-5, the V gene TRBV11-1, with 11 bases fitting TRBD2. This CDR3 has 15 amino acids. Losses at the gene ends were 1 base for V and 4 bases for J; bases not matched to a gene: 2. Germline CDR1 is SGHAT and CDR2 is FQDESV (reference sequence). Here the CDR3 DNA reads TGTGCCAGCAGCTTAGATAGCGGGGGGGCAGAGACCCAGTACTTC. It codes for CASSLDSGGAETQYF. The variable domain in full, completed from reference TRBV11-1 and TRBJ2-5, reads EAEVAQSPRYKITEKSQAVAFWCDPISGHATLYWYRQILGQGPELLVQFQDESVVDDSQLPKDRFSAERLKGVDSTLKIQPAELGDSAMYLCASSLDSGGAETQYFGPGTRLLVL.

The chain is built from TRBV27 and TRBJ2-7; D call uncertain. From germline, CDR1 is MNHEY and CDR2 SMNVEV (reference sequence). The V end lost 7 bases, the J end lost 3 bases, and 19 bases lay between the germline ends. The CDR3 totals 15 residues. For the CDR3, the DNA is TGTGCCAGCACCTCCCTTGGGCAGGATCGCTACGAGCAGTACTTC. This encodes CASTSLGQDRYEQYF.

This chain connects TRBV7-9 to TRBJ2-1; 12 bases align to TRBD2. V was clipped by 5 bases and J by 4 bases; unmatched bases: 3. The CDR3 length is 15 residues. CDR1 is SEHNR, CDR2 FQNEAQ, per germline (reference sequence). CDR3 protein: CASSPTSGGYNEQFF. DNA for the CDR3: TGTGCCAGCAGCCCCACTAGCGGGGGGTACAATGAGCAGTTCTTC.

This chain links TRBV12-3 or TRBV12-4 with TRBJ1-4; TRBD1 might be the D (6 bases). The CDR3 runs 13 residues. V lost 6 bases and J 8 bases, leaving 13 bases between the germline ends. The CDR3 DNA follows: TGTGCCAGCAGAGCCACAGGGAGAGAAAAACTGTTTTTT. It encodes CASRATGREKLFF.

The chain employs TRBV5-1 and TRBJ2-3; maybe TRBD2 (7 bases). The V gene lost 3 bases and the J gene lost 3 bases, with 17 bases spanning the gap. Germline CDR1 SGHRS, CDR2 YFSETQ. The CDR3 consists of 16 residues. CDR3 in amino acids: CASSSLGGGVTDTQYF. DNA for the CDR3: TGCGCCAGCAGCTCCCTAGGGGGAGGGGTGACAGATACGCAGTATTTT.

The chain joins TRBV6-5 to TRBJ1-2; D perhaps matches TRBD1 (5 bases). Germline assignment: CDR1 MNHEY and CDR2 SVGAGI. Trimming pared 7 bases from V and 7 bases from J, leaving 19 bases between. There are 14 residues in the CDR3. The CDR3 DNA is TGTGCCAGCACCTCCGTGGCGGGGCGCCTTGGCTACACCTTC. Amino acid sequence: CASTSVAGRLGYTF.

This clone was detected only once. The chain links TRBV20-1 to TRBJ1-2; D gene uncertain. V lost 6 bases and J lost 7, with 12 bases in between. The CDR3 extends over 11 amino acids. Germline values: CDR1 DFQATT, CDR2 SNEGSKA (reference sequence). This CDR3 reads CSADKLAGYTF. The CDR3, as DNA: TGCAGTGCCGACAAACTAGCTGGCTACACCTTC.

As regards this clone: The same CDR3 is also encoded by other DNA sequences in this sample. V and J are TRBV12-3 or TRBV12-4 and TRBJ1-2; D is unresolved. V was clipped by 2 bases and J by 8 bases, with 9 bases between them. The CDR3 runs to 12 residues. CDR3 DNA sequence: TGTGCCAGCAGTTTAACCGGGGAAGGCTACACCTTC. This translates into CASSLTGEGYTF.

This clone was counted only a few times. The chain is built from TRBV3-1 (or the pseudogene TRBV3-2) and TRBJ1-2, with no clear D. Trimming shortened V by 0 bases and J by 5 bases, and 7 bases separated the two germline ends. The CDR3 totals 13 residues. Germline V gives CDR1 LGHDT, CDR2 YNNKEL (reference sequence). The CDR3 DNA follows: TGTGCCAGCAGCCAAGAGGGCTCGTATGGCTACACCTTC. Translating it yields CASSQEGSYGYTF.

This rearrangement joins TRBV11-3 to TRBJ1-5, with D hard to call. CDR1 and CDR2 (germline): SGHNT, YENEEA. Deletions cut 5 bases from V and 2 bases from J, with 7 bases between. The CDR3 sequence is 13 residues long. The CDR3 region has the DNA TGTGCCAGCAGCCCCGGGGGCAATCAGCCCCAGCATTTT. This translates into CASSPGGNQPQHF. Full variable domain (rest looked up from reference TRBV11-3 and TRBJ1-5): EAGVVQSPRYKIIEKKQPVAFWCNPISGHNTLYWYLQNLGQGPELLIRYENEEAVDDSQLPKDRFSAERLKGVDSTLKIQPAELGDSAVYLCASSPGGNQPQHFGDGTRLSIL.

The V and J genes are TRBV19 and TRBJ1-5; TRBD1 aligns across 7 bases. Germline CDR1 is LNHDA and CDR2 is SQIVND (reference sequence). J was trimmed by 1 base and V by 6 bases; bases with no gene match: 6. The CDR3 is 15 amino acids. The CDR3 here is CASRERGQSNQPQHF. The CDR3 DNA reads TGTGCCAGTAGGGAGAGGGGGCAGAGCAATCAGCCCCAGCATTTT.

This chain joins TRBV7-2 and TRBJ2-2; D possibly corresponds to TRBD2 (6 bases). Deletions cut 1 base from V and 6 bases from J, with 15 bases between. From germline, CDR1 is SGHTA and CDR2 FQGNSA. The CDR3 contains 16 residues. In DNA, the CDR3 is TGTGCCAGCAGCTTAGTTGGGGGGTACGAGGCCGGGGAGCTGTTTTTT. It translates to CASSLVGGYEAGELFF.

The chain combines TRBV19 with TRBJ2-1; D remains ambiguous. The CDR3 contains 12 residues. V lost 4 bases to trimming and J lost 8 bases, with 9 bases between them. CDR1 LNHDA and CDR2 SQIVND come from the germline V gene (reference sequence). The CDR3: CASSTTRDEQFF. Written as DNA, the CDR3 is TGTGCCAGTAGTACGACACGCGATGAGCAGTTCTTC.

The J gene is TRBJ2-3, the V gene TRBV3-1 (or the pseudogene TRBV3-2), with a weak D call TRBD2 (5 bases). Germline V gene data show CDR1 as LGHDT and CDR2 as YNNKEL (reference sequence). There are 15 residues in the CDR3. V dropped 2 bases and J dropped 0 bases, with 9 bases sitting between them. The CDR3 protein is CASSQKRPSTDTQYF. DNA of the CDR3: TGTGCCAGCAGCCAAAAGCGGCCTAGCACAGATACGCAGTATTTT.

The rearrangement uses TRBV19 and TRBJ1-2; a weak D match, TRBD1 (5 bases). Germline CDR1 is LNHDA and CDR2 is SQIVND (reference sequence). With 4 bases removed from V and 7 bases from J, the gap between germline ends came to 16 bases. The CDR3 is made up of 14 amino acids. This CDR3 is CASSSSGVKVGYTF. The CDR3 nucleotides are TGTGCCAGTAGTAGTTCGGGGGTGAAGGTTGGCTACACCTTC.

The V gene is TRBV5-1, the J gene TRBJ2-1, with TRBD2 matching over 11 bases. The CDR3 extends over 15 amino acids. The germline CDR1 and CDR2 sequences are SGHRS and YFSETQ. V was pared by 2 bases and J by 7 bases, with 5 bases of the junction left unmatched. As DNA, the CDR3 is TGCGCCAGCAGCTTCTCTAGCGGGGGGACTAATGAGCAGTTCTTC. Translation: CASSFSSGGTNEQFF.

The rearrangement links TRBV7-9 to TRBJ1-3; 7 positions agree with TRBD1. The trim removed 5 bases at V and 8 bases at J, leaving 9 bases unmatched. Germline V gives CDR1 SEHNR, CDR2 FQNEAQ (reference sequence). The CDR3 has 14 amino acids. CDR3: CASSRPSQGDTIYF. DNA for the CDR3: TGTGCCAGCAGCCGACCTAGCCAGGGGGACACCATATATTTT. Drawing the rest from reference TRBV7-9 and TRBJ1-3, the complete variable domain is DTGVSQNPRHKITKRGQNVTFRCDPISEHNRLYWYRQTLGQGPEFLTYFQNEAQLEKSRLLSDRFSAERPKGSFSTLEIQRTEQGDSAMYLCASSRPSQGDTIYFGEGSWLTVV.

V is TRBV2 and J is TRBJ2-2; the D gene is possibly TRBD1 (6 bases). CDR1 is SNHLY, CDR2 FYNNEI, per germline. This CDR3 spans 17 amino acids. V lost 7 bases, J lost 7 bases, and 25 bases lay in between. The CDR3: CASMREKVRGTVGELFF. In nucleotides, the CDR3 is TGTGCCAGCATGAGGGAAAAGGTCAGGGGAACGGTCGGGGAGCTGTTTTTT. Full variable domain (missing parts from reference TRBV2 and TRBJ2-2): EPEVTQTPSHQVTQMGQEVILRCVPISNHLYFYWYRQILGQKVEFLVSFYNNEISEKSEIFDDQFSVERPDGSNFTLKIRSTKLEDSAMYFCASMREKVRGTVGELFFGEGSRLTVL.